This is a list of T cell receptor beta chains from one sample in a study of T and B cells in COVID-19 patients. One entry per CDR3 protein, called by TCRdb with MiXCR from the multiplex PCR reads. This sample has 6,400 or so distinct CDR3 sequences, with approximately 24% found just once. Input material: blood. The source is a human donor with active COVID-19. The CDR3 runs from the conserved cysteine through the conserved F or W. Each record gives: V gene, D gene, clone size, J gene, CDR3 protein, CDR3 DNA. A D gene is named only where the DNA matches it firmly. Clone size is stated in some rows and not others, as once, few, many or a class when expanded.

TRBV5-6	.	.	TRBJ2-2	CASSLEVAGELFF	TGTGCCAGCAGCTTGGAGGTGGCCGGGGAGCTGTTTTTT
TRBV6-4	.	.	TRBJ2-1	CASSQRGAGDEQFF	TGTGCCAGCAGCCAGAGAGGTGCAGGGGACGAGCAGTTCTTC
TRBV4-2	TRBD2	once	TRBJ2-1	CASSQDRAGGNDEQFF	TGTGCCAGCAGCCAAGATCGGGCGGGAGGGAACGATGAGCAGTTCTTC
TRBV19	.	medium-sized	TRBJ2-7	CASSRRALYEQYF	TGTGCCAGTAGCCGGCGGGCCCTCTACGAGCAGTACTTC
TRBV6-2/TRBV6-3	TRBD1	.	TRBJ1-2	CASINGQEKAYGYTF	TGTGCCAGCATCAATGGACAGGAAAAGGCCTATGGCTACACCTTC
TRBV18	TRBD1	few	TRBJ1-5	CASSRDRPYSNQPQHF	TGTGCCAGCTCTCGGGACAGACCCTATAGCAATCAGCCCCAGCATTTT
TRBV10-3	.	.	TRBJ1-2	CAISALTGANYGYTF	TGTGCCATCAGTGCATTGACAGGAGCTAACTATGGCTACACCTTC
TRBV6-6	.	.	TRBJ1-3	CASREAITGISGNTIYF	TGTGCCAGCAGGGAGGCGATTACAGGGATCTCTGGAAACACCATATATTTT
TRBV7-2	.	.	TRBJ2-3	CASSSERSDTQYF	TGTGCCAGCAGCTCGGAGAGATCAGATACGCAGTATTTT
TRBV29-1	TRBD2	medium-sized	TRBJ2-3	CSVALAGRTDTQYF	TGCAGCGTTGCGCTAGCGGGGCGCACAGATACGCAGTATTTT
TRBV11-3	.	medium-sized	TRBJ2-5	CASSFRAIQETQYF	TGTGCCAGCAGCTTTAGGGCGATACAAGAGACCCAGTACTTC
TRBV6-2/TRBV6-3	TRBD1	medium-sized	TRBJ2-6	CASSYDRELAGANVLTF	TGTGCCAGCAGTTACGACAGGGAGTTAGCTGGGGCCAACGTCCTGACTTTC
TRBV6-1	TRBD2	few	TRBJ2-5	CASSERSRRLAGKETQYF	TGTGCCAGCAGTGAAAGGAGTAGGAGACTAGCGGGGAAGGAGACCCAGTACTTC
TRBV19	TRBD2	.	TRBJ2-3	CASSVGTSGSPDTQYF	TGTGCCAGTAGTGTCGGGACTAGCGGGAGCCCAGATACGCAGTATTTT
TRBV27	.	medium-sized	TRBJ2-3	CASSLLSTDTQYF	TGTGCCAGCAGTTTACTGTCCACAGATACGCAGTATTTT
TRBV27	TRBD2	.	TRBJ2-3	CASSLRGLAGGVDTQYF	TGTGCCAGCAGTTTGAGGGGACTAGCGGGAGGTGTAGATACGCAGTATTTT
TRBV18	.	medium-sized	TRBJ2-3	CASSPTGGTQYF	TGTGCCAGCTCACCGACTGGAGGTACGCAGTATTTT
TRBV29-1	.	large	TRBJ2-1	CSVEEGQIYNEQFF	TGCAGCGTTGAAGAAGGCCAAATTTACAATGAGCAGTTCTTC
TRBV6-2/TRBV6-3	.	few	TRBJ1-1	CASSYGGNTEAFF	TGTGCCAGCAGTTACGGGGGCAACACTGAAGCTTTCTTT
TRBV6-1	TRBD1	few	TRBJ2-5	CASSEEAGGGETQYF	TGTGCCAGCAGTGAAGAGGCAGGGGGCGGGGAGACCCAGTACTTC
TRBV19	.	few	TRBJ1-2	CASSISQRPSYGYTF	TGTGCCAGTAGTATATCCCAGCGCCCGTCCTATGGCTACACCTTC
TRBV18	.	medium-sized	TRBJ2-3	CASSPLATASTDTQYF	TGTGCCAGCTCACCACTTGCGACAGCTAGCACAGATACGCAGTATTTT
TRBV11-3	TRBD1	medium-sized	TRBJ1-4	CASSLRQGGEKLFF	TGTGCCAGCAGCTTACGACAGGGCGGTGAAAAACTGTTTTTT
TRBV11-3	.	medium-sized	TRBJ2-7	CASSTRDAGYYEQYF	TGTGCCAGCAGCACCAGGGACGCCGGTTACTACGAGCAGTACTTC
TRBV9	TRBD1	.	TRBJ2-2	CASSVVRGQANTGELFF	TGTGCCAGCAGCGTAGTTAGGGGACAGGCGAACACCGGGGAGCTGTTTTTT
TRBV12-3/TRBV12-4	.	.	TRBJ2-7	CASGFSGPGGRREQYF	TGTGCTAGTGGTTTCTCGGGACCCGGTGGCAGGAGGGAGCAGTACTTC
TRBV19	TRBD1	medium-sized	TRBJ2-6	CASGQGATSGANVLTF	TGTGCCAGTGGACAGGGCGCCACCTCTGGGGCCAACGTCCTGACTTTC
TRBV28	.	.	TRBJ2-5	CASSSPVLRGTQYF	TGTGCCAGCAGTTCGCCAGTGCTAAGAGGAACCCAGTACTTC
TRBV20-1	.	.	TRBJ2-5	CSARGDLQMETQYF	TGCAGTGCTAGAGGGGACCTTCAGATGGAGACCCAGTACTTC
TRBV29-1	.	medium-sized	TRBJ1-3	CSVAPTTGNTIYF	TGCAGCGTTGCCCCCACAACTGGAAACACCATATATTTT
TRBV18	TRBD1	few	TRBJ1-1	CASSPLGQGAPEAFF	TGTGCCAGCTCACCCCTAGGACAGGGGGCGCCTGAAGCTTTCTTT
TRBV6-5	.	.	TRBJ1-2	CASTSNRALGGYTF	TGTGCCAGCACGTCTAACAGGGCATTAGGAGGCTACACCTTC